A selection of T cell receptor beta chains follows, all from one sample in a study of blood T cell repertoires in COVID-19. Some clones are missing from TCRdb's copy, which holds only in-frame ones; the method was immunoSEQ multiplex PCR. The sample has hundreds of thousands of clones, less than 90% seen once; the top ten hold around 0.7%. The sample was peripheral blood. Every receptor here comes from a man aged 35-49 years with acute or convalescent COVID-19. CDR3s include the opening cysteine and the closing phenylalanine or tryptophan. Each record gives: CDR3 length, D gene, clone size, J gene, V gene, CDR3 protein, CDR3 DNA. D genes are given only for firm matches. Some rows have no size entry. The others give once, few or many, or a class for an expanded clone.

CDR3 length: 15; D gene: TRBD1; clone size: once; J gene: TRBJ1-5; V gene: TRBV6-5; CDR3 protein: CASSYSNRGRQPQHF; CDR3 DNA: TGTGCCAGCAGTTACTCGAACAGGGGGCGTCAGCCCCAGCATTTT
CDR3 length: 17; D gene: TRBD2; clone size: NA; J gene: TRBJ2-3; V gene: TRBV4-2; CDR3 protein: CASSHPLAAPSTDTQYF; CDR3 DNA: TGTGCCAGCAGCCATCCCCTAGCGGCTCCTAGCACAGATACGCAGTATTTT
CDR3 length: 15; D gene: NA; clone size: NA; J gene: TRBJ1-3; V gene: TRBV6-5; CDR3 protein: CASSFEPSSGNTIYF; CDR3 DNA: TGTGCCAGCAGTTTTGAACCTAGCTCTGGAAACACCATATATTTT
CDR3 length: 14; D gene: TRBD1; clone size: NA; J gene: TRBJ2-3; V gene: TRBV3-1/TRBV3-2; CDR3 protein: CASSRQGVPDTQYF; CDR3 DNA: TGTGCCAGCTCTCGACAGGGCGTACCAGATACGCAGTATTTT
CDR3 length: 15; D gene: TRBD2; clone size: NA; J gene: TRBJ2-7; V gene: TRBV7-8; CDR3 protein: CASSPSGGRWDEQYF; CDR3 DNA: TGTGCCAGCAGCCCTAGCGGGGGTAGGTGGGACGAGCAGTACTTC
CDR3 length: 14; D gene: NA; clone size: few; J gene: TRBJ2-3; V gene: TRBV28; CDR3 protein: CASSTLLGADTQYF; CDR3 DNA: TGTGCCAGCAGCACGCTCCTAGGGGCAGATACGCAGTATTTT
CDR3 length: 18; D gene: NA; clone size: NA; J gene: TRBJ1-2; V gene: TRBV11-2; CDR3 protein: CASSLGIIRTHANYGYTF; CDR3 DNA: TGTGCCAGCAGCTTAGGAATAATAAGGACACATGCTAACTATGGCTACACCTTC
CDR3 length: 14; D gene: NA; clone size: NA; J gene: TRBJ1-5; V gene: TRBV5-1; CDR3 protein: CASSSGGGDQPQHF; CDR3 DNA: TGCGCCAGCAGCTCGGGGGGTGGAGATCAGCCCCAGCATTTT
CDR3 length: 14; D gene: NA; clone size: NA; J gene: TRBJ1-6; V gene: TRBV28; CDR3 protein: CASSGAGPNSPLHF; CDR3 DNA: TGTGCCAGCTCGGGAGCAGGGCCAAATTCACCCCTCCACTTT
CDR3 length: 14; D gene: NA; clone size: NA; J gene: TRBJ2-7; V gene: TRBV27; CDR3 protein: CASSPGRTYYEQYF; CDR3 DNA: TGTGCCAGCAGTCCTGGGAGGACATACTACGAGCAGTACTTC
CDR3 length: 15; D gene: TRBD2; clone size: once; J gene: TRBJ2-2; V gene: TRBV6-1; CDR3 protein: CASSELAGGIGELFF; CDR3 DNA: TGTGCCAGCAGTGAACTAGCGGGAGGTATCGGGGAGCTGTTTTTT
CDR3 length: 12; D gene: NA; clone size: NA; J gene: TRBJ2-2; V gene: TRBV7-9; CDR3 protein: CASRGGTGELFF; CDR3 DNA: TGTGCCAGCAGAGGGGGCACCGGGGAGCTGTTTTTT
CDR3 length: 14; D gene: NA; clone size: few; J gene: TRBJ1-5; V gene: TRBV3-1/TRBV3-2; CDR3 protein: CASSQGAGEQPQHF; CDR3 DNA: TGTGCCAGCAGCCAAGGGGCGGGGGAGCAGCCCCAGCATTTT
CDR3 length: 14; D gene: NA; clone size: NA; J gene: TRBJ2-2; V gene: TRBV19; CDR3 protein: CARSRSPNTGELFF; CDR3 DNA: TGTGCCAGGTCTCGGAGCCCGAACACCGGGGAGCTGTTTTTT
CDR3 length: 15; D gene: NA; clone size: NA; J gene: TRBJ2-7; V gene: TRBV11-2; CDR3 protein: CASSLSFQGSYEQYF; CDR3 DNA: TGTGCCAGCAGCTTATCATTTCAGGGCTCCTACGAGCAGTACTTC
CDR3 length: 14; D gene: NA; clone size: NA; J gene: TRBJ2-5; V gene: TRBV30; CDR3 protein: CAWSAYGGTETQYF; CDR3 DNA: TGTGCCTGGAGCGCTTATGGAGGGACGGAGACCCAGTACTTC
CDR3 length: 14; D gene: TRBD1; clone size: NA; J gene: TRBJ1-2; V gene: TRBV19; CDR3 protein: CASSPQGAGYGYTF; CDR3 DNA: TGTGCCAGTAGCCCCCAGGGGGCGGGCTATGGCTACACCTTC
CDR3 length: 15; D gene: TRBD1; clone size: NA; J gene: TRBJ1-2; V gene: TRBV6-2/TRBV6-3; CDR3 protein: CASSYSGTGRYGYTF; CDR3 DNA: TGTGCCAGCAGTTACTCGGGGACAGGGCGATATGGCTACACCTTC
CDR3 length: 15; D gene: TRBD1; clone size: NA; J gene: TRBJ2-1; V gene: TRBV19; CDR3 protein: CASSPTGVPYNEQFF; CDR3 DNA: TGTGCCAGTAGTCCGACAGGGGTTCCCTACAATGAGCAGTTCTTC
CDR3 length: 13; D gene: NA; clone size: NA; J gene: TRBJ1-2; V gene: TRBV15; CDR3 protein: CATSVDFNYGYTF; CDR3 DNA: TGTGCCACCAGCGTCGACTTTAACTATGGCTACACCTTC
CDR3 length: 14; D gene: NA; clone size: NA; J gene: TRBJ1-1; V gene: TRBV5-1; CDR3 protein: CASSPGQPNTEAFF; CDR3 DNA: TGCGCCAGCAGCCCGGGACAACCGAACACTGAAGCTTTCTTT
CDR3 length: 15; D gene: NA; clone size: few; J gene: TRBJ2-1; V gene: TRBV9; CDR3 protein: CASSTDPGTYNEQFF; CDR3 DNA: TGTGCCAGCAGCACCGACCCGGGAACATACAATGAGCAGTTCTTC
CDR3 length: 11; D gene: NA; clone size: few; J gene: TRBJ2-5; V gene: TRBV4-1; CDR3 protein: CASSQAGTQYF; CDR3 DNA: TGCGCCAGCAGCCAAGCCGGGACCCAGTACTTC
CDR3 length: 15; D gene: TRBD1; clone size: NA; J gene: TRBJ2-5; V gene: TRBV5-1; CDR3 protein: CASSAYRGLGETQYF; CDR3 DNA: TGCGCCAGCAGCGCATACAGGGGGCTTGGAGAGACCCAGTACTTC
CDR3 length: 15; D gene: TRBD2; clone size: NA; J gene: TRBJ2-7; V gene: TRBV19; CDR3 protein: CASTVGGGSFYEQYF; CDR3 DNA: TGTGCCAGTACCGTAGGCGGGGGATCCTTCTACGAGCAGTACTTC
CDR3 length: 14; D gene: NA; clone size: NA; J gene: TRBJ1-2; V gene: TRBV19; CDR3 protein: CASSNRVGIVGYTF; CDR3 DNA: TGTGCCAGTAGTAACAGGGTGGGGATAGTTGGCTACACCTTC
CDR3 length: 15; D gene: NA; clone size: once; J gene: TRBJ1-1; V gene: TRBV28; CDR3 protein: CASSPLRPGGTEAFF; CDR3 DNA: TGTGCCAGCAGTCCCTTAAGGCCGGGTGGCACTGAAGCTTTCTTT
CDR3 length: 14; D gene: TRBD1; clone size: NA; J gene: TRBJ2-4; V gene: TRBV3-1/TRBV3-2; CDR3 protein: CASSRGQGVDIQYF; CDR3 DNA: TGTGCCAGCAGCCGAGGACAGGGGGTTGACATTCAGTACTTC
CDR3 length: 15; D gene: TRBD1; clone size: NA; J gene: TRBJ2-7; V gene: TRBV7-2; CDR3 protein: CASSRGQGVSYEQYF; CDR3 DNA: TGTGCCAGCAGCCGGGGACAGGGGGTATCCTACGAGCAGTACTTC
CDR3 length: 15; D gene: TRBD1; clone size: few; J gene: TRBJ1-1; V gene: TRBV10-3; CDR3 protein: CAISALTGQNTEAFF; CDR3 DNA: TGTGCCATCAGTGCCTTGACAGGGCAGAACACTGAAGCTTTCTTT
CDR3 length: 13; D gene: TRBD1; clone size: NA; J gene: TRBJ1-2; V gene: TRBV6-5; CDR3 protein: CASSSGQGYGYTF; CDR3 DNA: TGTGCCAGCAGTTCGGGACAGGGTTATGGCTACACCTTC
CDR3 length: 18; D gene: NA; clone size: NA; J gene: TRBJ1-5; V gene: TRBV7-5; CDR3 protein: CVRSLNSSGQFRNQPQHF; CDR3 DNA: TGTGTCAGAAGCTTAAATTCTAGCGGCCAGTTCCGCAATCAGCCCCAGCATTTT
CDR3 length: 13; D gene: TRBD1; clone size: NA; J gene: TRBJ1-2; V gene: TRBV19; CDR3 protein: CASTRTGNYGYTF; CDR3 DNA: TGTGCCAGTACCCGGACAGGGAACTATGGCTACACCTTC
CDR3 length: 12; D gene: NA; clone size: NA; J gene: TRBJ2-7; V gene: TRBV7-6; CDR3 protein: CASSLQGYEQYF; CDR3 DNA: TGTGCCAGCAGCTTACAGGGCTACGAGCAGTACTTC
CDR3 length: 16; D gene: TRBD2; clone size: NA; J gene: TRBJ2-1; V gene: TRBV28; CDR3 protein: CATYLGTSGRAGEQFF; CDR3 DNA: TGTGCCACCTACCTAGGGACTAGCGGGAGGGCGGGGGAGCAGTTCTTC
CDR3 length: 13; D gene: TRBD1; clone size: NA; J gene: TRBJ1-3; V gene: TRBV2; CDR3 protein: CASRDRAGNTIYF; CDR3 DNA: TGTGCCAGCCGGGACAGGGCTGGAAACACCATATATTTT
CDR3 length: 13; D gene: TRBD1; clone size: NA; J gene: TRBJ2-5; V gene: TRBV29-1; CDR3 protein: CSVSGTGGETQYF; CDR3 DNA: TGCAGCGTCTCCGGGACAGGGGGGGAGACCCAGTACTTC
CDR3 length: 15; D gene: TRBD1; clone size: NA; J gene: TRBJ2-1; V gene: TRBV3-1/TRBV3-2; CDR3 protein: CASSHTGASYNEQFF; CDR3 DNA: TGTGCCAGCAGCCATACAGGGGCATCCTACAATGAGCAGTTCTTC
CDR3 length: 15; D gene: TRBD1; clone size: NA; J gene: TRBJ2-5; V gene: TRBV3-1/TRBV3-2; CDR3 protein: CASSSPPGGQETQYF; CDR3 DNA: TGTGCCAGCAGCTCACCCCCAGGGGGTCAAGAGACCCAGTACTTC
CDR3 length: 14; D gene: NA; clone size: NA; J gene: TRBJ1-2; V gene: TRBV9; CDR3 protein: CASSVDGEGYGYTF; CDR3 DNA: TGTGCCAGCAGCGTAGATGGGGAGGGCTATGGCTACACCTTC
CDR3 length: 15; D gene: NA; clone size: few; J gene: TRBJ1-1; V gene: TRBV4-1; CDR3 protein: CASSQTLDSAKRAFF; CDR3 DNA: TGCGCCAGCAGCCAAACTTTAGACAGTGCCAAAAGGGCTTTCTTT
CDR3 length: 14; D gene: NA; clone size: NA; J gene: TRBJ1-5; V gene: TRBV9; CDR3 protein: CASSVDGGNQPQHF; CDR3 DNA: TGTGCCAGCAGCGTAGACGGGGGGAATCAGCCCCAGCATTTT
CDR3 length: 17; D gene: TRBD2; clone size: once; J gene: TRBJ2-7; V gene: TRBV3-1/TRBV3-2; CDR3 protein: CASSQEKLGLGPYEQYF; CDR3 DNA: TGTGCCAGCAGCCAAGAAAAGCTGGGACTAGGCCCGTACGAGCAGTACTTC
CDR3 length: 16; D gene: NA; clone size: NA; J gene: TRBJ2-1; V gene: TRBV4-3; CDR3 protein: CASSQDRTPPYNEQFF; CDR3 DNA: TGCGCCAGCAGCCAAGATAGAACCCCGCCCTACAATGAGCAGTTCTTC
CDR3 length: 11; D gene: NA; clone size: once; J gene: TRBJ2-7; V gene: TRBV5-1; CDR3 protein: CASSLYYEQYF; CDR3 DNA: TGCGCCAGCAGCCTATATTACGAGCAGTACTTC
CDR3 length: 13; D gene: TRBD1; clone size: NA; J gene: TRBJ1-2; V gene: TRBV28; CDR3 protein: CASSWDRGYGYTF; CDR3 DNA: TGTGCCAGCAGCTGGGACAGGGGCTATGGCTACACCTTC
CDR3 length: 17; D gene: TRBD1; clone size: NA; J gene: TRBJ2-2; V gene: TRBV7-2; CDR3 protein: CASSLRRPGKTGSELFF; CDR3 DNA: TGTGCCAGCAGCTTAAGGCGTCCCGGAAAGACAGGGAGCGAGCTGTTTTTT
CDR3 length: 18; D gene: TRBD1; clone size: NA; J gene: TRBJ1-5; V gene: TRBV27; CDR3 protein: CASSSKTPGQGINQPQHF; CDR3 DNA: TGTGCCAGCAGTTCTAAAACGCCGGGACAGGGGATTAATCAGCCCCAGCATTTT
CDR3 length: 15; D gene: NA; clone size: NA; J gene: TRBJ2-1; V gene: TRBV7-6; CDR3 protein: CASSPRGISYNEQFF; CDR3 DNA: TGTGCCAGCAGCCCACGGGGAATCTCCTACAATGAGCAGTTCTTC
CDR3 length: 17; D gene: NA; clone size: NA; J gene: TRBJ2-6; V gene: TRBV5-1; CDR3 protein: CASSVTAYLSGANVLTF; CDR3 DNA: TGCGCCAGCAGCGTGACAGCCTACCTCTCTGGGGCCAACGTCCTGACTTTC
CDR3 length: 16; D gene: NA; clone size: NA; J gene: TRBJ2-3; V gene: TRBV5-5; CDR3 protein: CASSPLPSPGTDTQYF; CDR3 DNA: TGTGCCAGCAGCCCCCTCCCAAGCCCCGGCACAGATACGCAGTATTTT
CDR3 length: 15; D gene: TRBD2; clone size: once; J gene: TRBJ2-3; V gene: TRBV7-6; CDR3 protein: CASSSTSGFGDTQYF; CDR3 DNA: TGTGCCAGCAGCTCGACTAGCGGGTTTGGGGATACGCAGTATTTT
CDR3 length: 15; D gene: TRBD2; clone size: NA; J gene: TRBJ2-7; V gene: TRBV10-2; CDR3 protein: CASRDLAGGLYEQYF; CDR3 DNA: TGCGCCAGCCGGGACCTAGCGGGGGGGCTTTACGAGCAGTACTTC
CDR3 length: 12; D gene: NA; clone size: NA; J gene: TRBJ2-7; V gene: TRBV11-2; CDR3 protein: CASSPAGTEQYF; CDR3 DNA: TGTGCCAGCAGCCCGGCAGGGACAGAGCAGTACTTC
CDR3 length: 16; D gene: NA; clone size: NA; J gene: TRBJ2-5; V gene: TRBV4-2; CDR3 protein: CASSQVAGAIQETQYF; CDR3 DNA: TGTGCCAGCAGTCAGGTCGCAGGGGCCATACAAGAGACCCAGTACTTC
CDR3 length: 16; D gene: NA; clone size: NA; J gene: TRBJ2-5; V gene: TRBV1; CDR3 protein: CTSSQDLRGTRGTQYF; CDR3 DNA: TGCACCAGCAGCCAAGATCTACGAGGTACCCGTGGGACCCAGTACTTC
CDR3 length: 14; D gene: NA; clone size: NA; J gene: TRBJ2-7; V gene: TRBV7-2; CDR3 protein: CASSSPGLNYEQYF; CDR3 DNA: TGTGCCAGCAGCTCCCCTGGACTTAACTACGAGCAGTACTTC
CDR3 length: 16; D gene: TRBD1; clone size: few; J gene: TRBJ1-6; V gene: TRBV19; CDR3 protein: CASSMARQGANSPLHF; CDR3 DNA: TGTGCCAGTAGTATGGCTAGACAGGGGGCGAATTCACCCCTCCACTTT